The rows below give T cell receptor beta chains drawn from one sample of a study of blood T cell repertoires in COVID-19. Clones were sequenced by immunoSEQ multiplex PCR, and TCRdb holds only the in-frame ones, with some missing. Seen here are some 85,000 clones, 70% to 80% observed once, and the top ten hold roughly 45%. Sequences were obtained from peripheral blood. These receptor sequences come from a human donor in a cohort sampled during active COVID-19. The CDR3 runs from the conserved cysteine through the conserved F or W. A D gene is named only where the DNA matches it firmly. Size values are once, few and many counts, or a class for expanded clones, and some rows have none.

>TRBJ1-1|NA|TRBV5-4|NA
CATAPDGGGIAEAFF
TGTGCCACCGCCCCGGACGGGGGTGGTATTGCTGAAGCTTTCTTT
>TRBJ1-2|NA|TRBV30|NA
CAWSVRVGANYGYTF
TGTGCCTGGAGTGTCCGGGTAGGGGCTAACTATGGCTACACCTTC
>TRBJ1-3|few|TRBV4-3|NA
CASSPYKGGNTIYF
TGCGCCAGCAGCCCTTATAAGGGGGGAAACACCATATATTTT
>TRBJ2-3|NA|TRBV7-9|NA
CASSLMSWGDFSTDTQYF
TGTGCCAGCAGCTTAATGAGTTGGGGGGACTTTAGCACAGATACGCAGTATTTT
>TRBJ2-1|few|TRBV9|TRBD2
CASSILSGRAYEQFF
TGTGCCAGCAGCATCCTTAGCGGGAGGGCCTATGAGCAGTTCTTC
>TRBJ2-7|NA|TRBV7-9|NA
CASSFRGEQYF
TGTGCCAGCAGCTTTAGAGGGGAGCAGTACTTC
>TRBJ2-6|NA|TRBV5-6|NA
CASSLQLSGWSPGANVLTF
TGTGCCAGCAGCTTGCAGTTGTCAGGGTGGTCCCCTGGGGCCAACGTCCTGACTTTC
>TRBJ2-3|NA|TRBV4-2|TRBD2
CASSQRPTSGFTDTQYF
TGTGCCAGCAGCCAACGCCCGACTAGCGGGTTCACAGATACGCAGTATTTT
>TRBJ2-6|NA|TRBV28|NA
CAGSRSGANVLTF
TGTGCCGGTAGCCGCTCTGGGGCCAACGTCCTGACTTTC
>TRBJ2-4|NA|TRBV6-2/TRBV6-3|NA
CASSYGQGSNIQYF
TGTGCCAGCAGTTACGGGCAGGGAAGCAACATTCAGTACTTC
>TRBJ2-7|NA|TRBV7-3|NA
CASSLSSGFSYEQYF
TGTGCCAGCAGCCTTAGTTCCGGGTTCTCCTACGAGCAGTACTTC
>TRBJ2-3|NA|TRBV18|TRBD2
CASSSGGPSTQYF
TGTGCCAGCTCATCGGGGGGGCCCTCGACGCAGTATTTT
>TRBJ2-5|NA|TRBV2|NA
CARSRGNQETQYF
TGTGCCCGATCCAGGGGAAACCAAGAGACCCAGTACTTC
>TRBJ2-2|few|TRBV7-9|TRBD2
CASSLRRASGRGTGELFF
TGTGCCAGCAGCTTAAGGAGGGCTAGCGGGAGAGGTACCGGGGAGCTGTTTTTT
>TRBJ2-1|NA|TRBV11-2|NA
CASSLAISGGDNEQFF
TGTGCCAGCAGCTTAGCGATCAGTGGCGGGGACAATGAGCAGTTCTTC
>TRBJ2-1|few|TRBV4-3|NA
CASSPGFPSLYNEQFF
TGCGCCAGCAGCCCGGGTTTCCCTAGCCTGTACAATGAGCAGTTCTTC
>TRBJ2-5|NA|TRBV4-3|NA
CASSQELLLGRKETQYF
TGCGCCAGCAGCCAAGAGCTCCTTCTGGGGAGGAAGGAGACCCAGTACTTC
>TRBJ2-1|NA|TRBV7-8|NA
CASSPRLSSYNEQFF
TGTGCCAGCAGCCCTCGGTTGAGCTCCTACAATGAGCAGTTCTTC
>TRBJ2-2|NA|TRBV19|NA
CASSIVAGRAAGELFF
TGTGCCAGTAGTATAGTTGCGGGAAGAGCGGCCGGGGAGCTGTTTTTT
>TRBJ1-6|NA|TRBV5-1|TRBD1
CASSGTGANSPLHF
TGCGCCAGCAGCGGAACAGGGGCCAATTCACCCCTCCACTTT
>TRBJ1-3|once|TRBV4-3|NA
CASSQDRHSGNTIYF
TGCGCCAGCAGCCAAGATAGACACTCTGGAAACACCATATATTTT
>TRBJ2-1|NA|TRBV5-4|TRBD2
CASSHGLAGGDYNEQFF
TGTGCCAGCAGCCACGGACTAGCGGGGGGAGACTACAATGAGCAGTTCTTC
>TRBJ1-2|NA|TRBV30|NA
CAWSVLREVYGYTF
TGTGCCTGGAGTGTACTTAGGGAGGTCTATGGCTACACCTTC
>TRBJ2-5|NA|TRBV6-2/TRBV6-3|TRBD2
CASTPWGSGDKETQYF
TGTGCCAGCACCCCTTGGGGTAGCGGGGACAAAGAGACCCAGTACTTC
>TRBJ2-6|NA|TRBV4-1|TRBD1
CASSQAPAGTGVLAGANVLTF
TGCGCCAGCAGCCAAGCCCCGGCCGGGACAGGGGTGTTGGCTGGGGCCAACGTCCTGACTTTC
>TRBJ2-3|NA|TRBV6-5|TRBD1
CASRLRGTANTQYF
TGTGCCAGCAGGTTAAGGGGGACAGCCAATACGCAGTATTTT
>TRBJ2-5|NA|TRBV2|NA
CASSGRQALYQETQYF
TGTGCCAGCAGTGGGCGCCAGGCTCTGTACCAAGAGACCCAGTACTTC
>TRBJ1-2|NA|TRBV3-1/TRBV3-2|NA
CASRNKGGGHNYGYTF
TGTGCCAGCAGAAATAAGGGGGGGGGCCATAACTATGGCTACACCTTC
>TRBJ1-2|few|TRBV5-4|NA
CASSQGHSRTNYGYTF
TGTGCCAGCAGCCAGGGACACAGCAGAACTAACTATGGCTACACCTTC
>TRBJ1-4|NA|TRBV6-5|NA
CASRQGILNEKLFF
TGTGCCAGCAGGCAGGGCATTCTTAATGAAAAACTGTTTTTT
>TRBJ2-7|NA|TRBV7-8|NA
CASSYPLGRAYEQYF
TGTGCCAGCAGCTATCCCCTGGGCAGGGCTTACGAGCAGTACTTC
>TRBJ2-1|NA|TRBV30|NA
CAWRSGVLEGNEQFF
TGTGCCTGGAGATCGGGGGTTTTGGAGGGCAATGAGCAGTTCTTC
>TRBJ1-2|NA|TRBV28|TRBD1
CAKGQINYGYTF
TGTGCCAAGGGACAGATAAACTATGGCTACACCTTC
>TRBJ1-5|NA|TRBV28|TRBD1
CASRPPGQVFNQPQHF
TGTGCCAGCAGACCCCCGGGACAGGTTTTCAATCAGCCCCAGCATTTT
>TRBJ1-5|NA|TRBV2|NA
CACTGGSRLNQPQHF
TGTGCCTGTACGGGGGGGTCGAGATTGAATCAGCCCCAGCATTTT
>TRBJ2-5|NA|TRBV10-3|TRBD1
CAISEKSGQGKTQYF
TGTGCCATCAGTGAGAAATCTGGACAGGGGAAGACCCAGTACTTC
>TRBJ1-1|few|TRBV14|TRBD1
CASSRWTGRNTEAFF
TGTGCCAGCAGCCGATGGACAGGGAGGAACACTGAAGCTTTCTTT
>TRBJ2-2|NA|TRBV6-2/TRBV6-3|TRBD1
CASSWGQGVNTGELFF
TGTGCCAGCAGTTGGGGACAGGGGGTAAACACCGGGGAGCTGTTTTTT
>TRBJ2-7|few|TRBV5-1|TRBD2
CASSPGGLARYEQYF
TGCGCCAGCAGTCCCGGGGGACTAGCGCGATACGAGCAGTACTTC
>TRBJ1-2|NA|TRBV19|TRBD1
CASSIRGGLYTF
TGTGCCAGTAGTATAAGAGGGGGCTTATACACCTTC
>TRBJ2-1|few|TRBV28|TRBD1
CASSPYTYRGSSYNEQFF
TGTGCCAGCAGTCCCTACACCTACAGGGGTAGCTCCTACAATGAGCAGTTCTTC
>TRBJ1-5|NA|TRBV15|NA
CATSRGGGDQPQHF
TGTGCCACCAGCAGAGGGGGAGGGGATCAGCCCCAGCATTTT
>TRBJ1-3|NA|TRBV25-1|NA
CASSTGSSGNTIYF
TGTGCCAGCAGCACAGGAAGCTCTGGAAACACCATATATTTT
>TRBJ2-7|NA|TRBV6-5|NA
CASSFSRRGTYEQYF
TGTGCCAGCAGTTTCTCCCGAAGGGGTACCTACGAGCAGTACTTC
>TRBJ2-7|NA|TRBV27|TRBD1
CASSHPGTGGYEQYF
TGTGCCAGCAGTCACCCCGGGACAGGGGGCTACGAGCAGTACTTC
>TRBJ2-4|NA|TRBV18|NA
CASSLRRVQNGNIQYF
TGTGCCAGCTCACTGCGCAGGGTTCAAAACGGTAACATTCAGTACTTC
>TRBJ2-5|NA|TRBV7-2|TRBD1
CASSPGQGGGETQYF
TGTGCCAGCAGCCCCGGACAGGGGGGAGGGGAGACCCAGTACTTC
>TRBJ1-1|NA|TRBV7-2|NA
CASSLGGLMNTEAFF
TGTGCCAGCAGCTTAGGAGGGTTAATGAACACTGAAGCTTTCTTT
>TRBJ2-1|few|TRBV28|NA
CASSYLGAGRYNEQFF
TGTGCCAGCAGTTACCTTGGGGCGGGACGATACAATGAGCAGTTCTTC
>TRBJ1-6|few|TRBV18|TRBD1
CASSSGQAGNSPLHF
TGTGCCAGCTCATCGGGACAGGCGGGAAATTCACCCCTCCACTTT